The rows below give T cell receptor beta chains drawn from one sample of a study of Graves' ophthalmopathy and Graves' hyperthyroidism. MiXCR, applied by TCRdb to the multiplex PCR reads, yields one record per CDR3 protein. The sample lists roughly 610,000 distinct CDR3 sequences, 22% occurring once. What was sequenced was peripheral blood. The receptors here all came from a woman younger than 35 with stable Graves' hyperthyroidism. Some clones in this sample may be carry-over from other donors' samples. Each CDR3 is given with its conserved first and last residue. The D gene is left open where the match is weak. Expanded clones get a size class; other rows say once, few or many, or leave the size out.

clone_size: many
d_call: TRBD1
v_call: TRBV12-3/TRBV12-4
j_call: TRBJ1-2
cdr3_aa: CASSWDSSLKSYTF
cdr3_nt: TGTGCCAGCAGTTGGGACAGCTCCTTGAAAAGCTACACCTTC

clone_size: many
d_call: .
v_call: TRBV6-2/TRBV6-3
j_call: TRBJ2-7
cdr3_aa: CASGSAESSYEQYF
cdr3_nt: TGTGCCAGCGGCTCGGCAGAGAGCTCCTACGAGCAGTACTTC

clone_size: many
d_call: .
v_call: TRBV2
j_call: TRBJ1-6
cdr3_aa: CASSGVLQGGHNSPLHF
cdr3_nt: TGTGCCAGCAGTGGAGTACTCCAGGGAGGTCATAATTCACCCCTCCACTTT

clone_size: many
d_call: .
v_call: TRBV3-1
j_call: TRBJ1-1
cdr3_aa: CASSRYHGGEAFF
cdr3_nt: TGTGCCAGCAGCCGATACCACGGGGGTGAAGCTTTCTTT

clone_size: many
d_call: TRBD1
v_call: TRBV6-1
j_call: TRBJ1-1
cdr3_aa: CASSVSGQGVSEAFF
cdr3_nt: TGTGCCAGCAGTGTATCGGGACAGGGGGTATCTGAAGCTTTCTTT

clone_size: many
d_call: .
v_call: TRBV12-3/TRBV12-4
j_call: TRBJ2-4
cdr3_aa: CASSSFGTAKNIQYF
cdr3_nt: TGTGCCAGCAGTTCTTTTGGGACAGCCAAAAACATTCAGTACTTC

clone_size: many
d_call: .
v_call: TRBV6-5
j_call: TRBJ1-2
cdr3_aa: CASSYNKGDYGYTF
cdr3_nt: TGTGCCAGCAGTTATAACAAGGGCGACTATGGCTACACCTTC

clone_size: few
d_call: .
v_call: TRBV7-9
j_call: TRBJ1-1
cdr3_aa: CASSLEVGGTEAFF
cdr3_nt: TGTGCCAGCAGCTTAGAAGTGGGTGGCACTGAAGCTTTCTTT

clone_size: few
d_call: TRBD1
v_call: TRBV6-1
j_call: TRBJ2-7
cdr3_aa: CASSVTGGASYEQYF
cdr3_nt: TGTGCCAGCAGTGTCACAGGGGGCGCTTCCTACGAGCAGTACTTC

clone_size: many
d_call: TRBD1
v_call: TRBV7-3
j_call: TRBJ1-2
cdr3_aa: CASSASGGGYTF
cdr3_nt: TGTGCCAGCAGCGCTTCAGGGGGTGGCTACACCTTC

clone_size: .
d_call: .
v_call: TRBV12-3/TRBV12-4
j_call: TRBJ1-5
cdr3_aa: CASSFAPGQPQHF
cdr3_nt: TGTGCCAGCAGTTTTGCCCCGGGCCAGCCCCAGCATTTT

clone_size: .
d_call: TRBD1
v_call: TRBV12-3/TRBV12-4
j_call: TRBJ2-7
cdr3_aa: CASSRTGQVKQYF
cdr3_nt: TGTGCCAGCAGCCGCACGGGACAGGTTAAACAGTACTTC

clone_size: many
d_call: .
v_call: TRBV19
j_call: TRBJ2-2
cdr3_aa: CASSIAGPNTGELFF
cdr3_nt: TGTGCCAGTAGTATAGCGGGGCCGAACACCGGGGAGCTGTTTTTT

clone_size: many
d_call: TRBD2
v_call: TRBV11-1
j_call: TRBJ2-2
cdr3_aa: CASSPRTSGSPGELFF
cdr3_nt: TGTGCCAGCAGCCCAAGGACTAGCGGGAGTCCCGGGGAGCTGTTTTTT

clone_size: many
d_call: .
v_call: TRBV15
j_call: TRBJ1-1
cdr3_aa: CATSRDPPPGTEAFF
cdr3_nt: TGTGCCACCAGCAGAGATCCGCCTCCGGGCACTGAAGCTTTCTTT

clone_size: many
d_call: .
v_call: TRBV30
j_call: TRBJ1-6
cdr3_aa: CAWSIGGSLHF
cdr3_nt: TGTGCCTGGAGTATTGGGGGATCCCTCCACTTT

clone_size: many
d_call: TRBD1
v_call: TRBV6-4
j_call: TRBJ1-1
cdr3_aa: CASSETGVRTEAFF
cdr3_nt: TGTGCCAGCAGTGAAACAGGGGTGAGGACTGAAGCTTTCTTT

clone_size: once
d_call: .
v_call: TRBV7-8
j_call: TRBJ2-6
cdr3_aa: CASSQIQGTTGANVLTF
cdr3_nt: TGTGCCAGCAGCCAGATACAGGGGACTACTGGGGCCAACGTCCTGACTTTC

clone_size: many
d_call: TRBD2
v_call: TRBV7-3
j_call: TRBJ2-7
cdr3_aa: CASSSTSPQVAGARAEQYF
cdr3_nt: TGTGCCAGCAGCTCAACATCTCCTCAGGTAGCGGGGGCAAGGGCCGAGCAGTACTTC

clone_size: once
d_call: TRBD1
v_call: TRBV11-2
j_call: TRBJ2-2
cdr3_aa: CASSVTGQGTGELFF
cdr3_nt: TGTGCCAGCAGTGTTACTGGACAGGGGACCGGGGAGCTGTTTTTT

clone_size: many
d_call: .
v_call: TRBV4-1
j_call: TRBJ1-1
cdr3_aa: CASSQRWQGDTEAFF
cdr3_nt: TGCGCCAGCAGCCAAAGATGGCAGGGTGACACTGAAGCTTTCTTT

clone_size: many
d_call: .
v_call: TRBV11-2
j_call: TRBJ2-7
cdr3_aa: CASSSREDGYEQYF
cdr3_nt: TGTGCCAGCAGCTCAAGGGAGGATGGCTACGAGCAGTACTTC

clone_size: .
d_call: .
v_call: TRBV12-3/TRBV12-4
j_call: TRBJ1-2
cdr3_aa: CASSLLRDMQGYTF
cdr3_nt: TGTGCCAGCAGTTTATTGAGGGACATGCAGGGCTACACCTTC

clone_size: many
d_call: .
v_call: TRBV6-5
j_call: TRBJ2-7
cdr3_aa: CASSYGGQPGEQYF
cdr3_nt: TGTGCCAGCAGTTACGGCGGCCAGCCGGGGGAGCAGTACTTC

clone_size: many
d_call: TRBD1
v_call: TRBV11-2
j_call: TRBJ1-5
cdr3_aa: CASSPSLTGEGNQPQHF
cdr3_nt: TGTGCCAGCAGCCCCAGCCTTACAGGGGAGGGCAATCAGCCCCAGCATTTT

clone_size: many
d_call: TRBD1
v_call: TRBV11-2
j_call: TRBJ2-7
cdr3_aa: CASRWTGSYEQYF
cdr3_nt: TGTGCCAGCCGATGGACAGGTTCCTACGAGCAGTACTTC

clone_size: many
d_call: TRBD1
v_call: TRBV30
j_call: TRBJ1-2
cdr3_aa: CAWSVTGETYGYTF
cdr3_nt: TGTGCCTGGAGTGTAACAGGGGAGACCTATGGCTACACCTTC

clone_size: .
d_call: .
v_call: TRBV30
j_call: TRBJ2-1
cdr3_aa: CAGRKLGNEQFF
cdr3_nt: TGTGCCGGACGAAAGTTGGGCAATGAGCAGTTCTTC

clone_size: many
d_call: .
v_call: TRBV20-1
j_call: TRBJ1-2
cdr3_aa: CSAITDNSYGYTF
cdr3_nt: TGCAGTGCTATAACGGACAACTCCTATGGCTACACCTTC

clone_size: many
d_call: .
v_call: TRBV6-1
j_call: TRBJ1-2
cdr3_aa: CASSEEGGRIGYTF
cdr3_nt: TGTGCCAGCAGTGAAGAAGGGGGGCGTATTGGCTACACCTTC

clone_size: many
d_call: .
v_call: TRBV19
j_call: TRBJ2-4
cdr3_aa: CASGHGDGGAKNIQYF
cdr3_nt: TGTGCCAGTGGCCATGGGGACGGGGGAGCCAAAAACATTCAGTACTTC

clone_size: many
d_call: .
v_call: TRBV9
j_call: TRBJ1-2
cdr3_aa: CASSVVGQGNYGYTF
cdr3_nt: TGTGCCAGCAGCGTAGTTGGTCAGGGAAACTATGGCTACACCTTC

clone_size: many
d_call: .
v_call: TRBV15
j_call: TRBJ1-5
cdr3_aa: CATSRGANYRDKADPPQHF
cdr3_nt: TGTGCCACCAGCAGAGGAGCCAATTACAGGGATAAGGCTGATCCGCCCCAGCATTTT

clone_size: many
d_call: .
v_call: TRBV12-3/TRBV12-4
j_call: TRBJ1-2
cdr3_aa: CASSLQGRYGYTF
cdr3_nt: TGTGCCAGCAGTTTACAGGGTCGCTATGGCTACACCTTC

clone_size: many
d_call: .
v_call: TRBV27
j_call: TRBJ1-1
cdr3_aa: CASSLERRGTEAFF
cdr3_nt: TGTGCCAGCAGTTTAGAAAGGAGAGGAACTGAAGCTTTCTTT

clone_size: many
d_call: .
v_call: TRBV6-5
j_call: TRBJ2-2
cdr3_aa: CASSYGGALNTGELFF
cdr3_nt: TGTGCCAGCAGTTACGGGGGGGCGCTGAACACCGGGGAGCTGTTTTTT

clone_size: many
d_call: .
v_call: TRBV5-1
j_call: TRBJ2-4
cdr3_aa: CASSKDGTVAKNIKYF
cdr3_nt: TGCGCCAGCAGCAAAGATGGCACTGTGGCCAAAAACATTAAGTACTTC

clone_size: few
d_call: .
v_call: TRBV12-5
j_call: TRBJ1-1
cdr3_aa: CASGFVPGTQVPNTEAFF
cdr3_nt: TGTGCTAGTGGTTTCGTCCCCGGGACCCAGGTCCCGAACACTGAAGCTTTCTTT

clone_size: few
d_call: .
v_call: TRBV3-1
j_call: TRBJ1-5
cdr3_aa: CASSHEPGPNSNQPQHF
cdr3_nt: TGTGCCAGCAGCCATGAGCCGGGACCAAATAGCAATCAGCCCCAGCATTTT

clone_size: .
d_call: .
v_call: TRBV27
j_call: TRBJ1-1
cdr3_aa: CACSQRQELGTEAFF
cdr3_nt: TGTGCCTGCAGTCAACGACAGGAGTTGGGCACTGAAGCTTTCTTT

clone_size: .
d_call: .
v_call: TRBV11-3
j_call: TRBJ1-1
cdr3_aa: CASSLYAGVNTEAFF
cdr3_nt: TGTGCCAGCAGCTTATATGCAGGAGTGAACACTGAAGCTTTCTTT

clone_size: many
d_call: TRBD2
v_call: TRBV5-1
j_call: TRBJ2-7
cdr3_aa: CASSLLKTSGDPREQYF
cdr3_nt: TGCGCCAGCAGCTTGCTGAAGACTAGCGGGGATCCGAGGGAGCAGTACTTC

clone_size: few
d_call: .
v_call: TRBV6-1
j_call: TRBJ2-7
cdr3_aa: CASTIDRGLREQYF
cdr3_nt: TGTGCCAGCACAATTGACCGGGGACTGAGAGAGCAGTACTTC

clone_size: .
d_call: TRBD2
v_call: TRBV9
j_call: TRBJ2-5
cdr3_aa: CASSVGSTSAGFWTQYF
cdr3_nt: TGTGCCAGCAGCGTAGGCTCCACTAGCGCGGGATTTTGGACCCAGTACTTC

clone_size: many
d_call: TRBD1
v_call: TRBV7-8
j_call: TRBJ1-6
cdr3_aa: CASSATGGSYNSPLHF
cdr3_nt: TGTGCCAGCAGCGCCACAGGGGGCTCCTATAATTCACCCCTCCACTTT

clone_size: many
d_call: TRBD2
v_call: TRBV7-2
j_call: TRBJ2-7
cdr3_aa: CASSLVVGGPGEQYF
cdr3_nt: TGTGCCAGCAGCTTAGTGGTGGGAGGGCCGGGCGAGCAGTACTTC

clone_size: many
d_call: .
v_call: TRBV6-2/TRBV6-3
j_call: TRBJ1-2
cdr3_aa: CASSYGVAGYTF
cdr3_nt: TGTGCCAGCAGTTACGGGGTTGCCGGCTACACCTTC

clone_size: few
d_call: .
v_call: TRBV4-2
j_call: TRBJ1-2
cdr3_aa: CASSPSGPNYGYTF
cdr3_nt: TGTGCCAGCAGCCCGTCTGGACCGAACTATGGCTACACCTTC